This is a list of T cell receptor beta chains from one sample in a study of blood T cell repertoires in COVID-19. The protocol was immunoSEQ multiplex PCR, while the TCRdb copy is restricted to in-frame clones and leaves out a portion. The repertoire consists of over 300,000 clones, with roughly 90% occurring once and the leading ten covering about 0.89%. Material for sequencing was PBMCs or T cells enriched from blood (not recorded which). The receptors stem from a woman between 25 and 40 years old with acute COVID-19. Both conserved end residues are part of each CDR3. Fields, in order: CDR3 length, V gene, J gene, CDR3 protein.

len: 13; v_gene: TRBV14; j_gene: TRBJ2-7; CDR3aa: CASSQDLGDEQYF
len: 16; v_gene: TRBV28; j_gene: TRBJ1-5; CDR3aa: CAAGANAKMGNQPQHF
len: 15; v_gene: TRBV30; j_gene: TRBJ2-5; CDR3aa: CAWSVFPGIRETQYF
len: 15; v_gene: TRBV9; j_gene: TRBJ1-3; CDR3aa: CASSGDPGSGNTIYF
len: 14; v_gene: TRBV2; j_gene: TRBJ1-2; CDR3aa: CASTPHRGGYGYTF
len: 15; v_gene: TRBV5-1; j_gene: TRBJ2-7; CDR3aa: CASSLGQTSAYEQYF
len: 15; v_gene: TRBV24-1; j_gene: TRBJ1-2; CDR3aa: CATPPGAGALNGYTF
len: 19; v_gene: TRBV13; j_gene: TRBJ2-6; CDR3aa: CASSLGAASGGLGANVLTF
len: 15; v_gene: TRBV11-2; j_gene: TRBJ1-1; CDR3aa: CASSTSGTGLAEAFF
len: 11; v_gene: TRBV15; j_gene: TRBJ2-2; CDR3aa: CATRGHGELFF
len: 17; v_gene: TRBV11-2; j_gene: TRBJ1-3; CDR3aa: CASSFLSGGNSGNTIYF
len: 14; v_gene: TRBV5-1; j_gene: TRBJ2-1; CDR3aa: CASSLRYQDNEQFF
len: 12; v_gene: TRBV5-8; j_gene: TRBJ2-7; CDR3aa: CASSLGVNEQYF
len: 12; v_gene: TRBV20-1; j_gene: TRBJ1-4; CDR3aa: CSASVGDEKLFF
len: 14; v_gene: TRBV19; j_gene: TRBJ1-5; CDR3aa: CASSVFGGNQPQHF
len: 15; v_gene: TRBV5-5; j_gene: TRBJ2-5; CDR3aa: CASSSDRGPWETQYF
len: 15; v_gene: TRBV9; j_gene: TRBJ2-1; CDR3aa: CASSVGLAGEGEQFF
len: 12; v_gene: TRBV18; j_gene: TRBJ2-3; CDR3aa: CATSSGRDTQYF
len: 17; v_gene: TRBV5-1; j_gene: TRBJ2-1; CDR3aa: CASSLVASGGQGNEQFF
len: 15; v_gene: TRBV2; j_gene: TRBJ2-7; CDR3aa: CASSDRGRVWYEQYF
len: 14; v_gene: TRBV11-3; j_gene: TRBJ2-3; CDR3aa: CASSLGAGADTQYF
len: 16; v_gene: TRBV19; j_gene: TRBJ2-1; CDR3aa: CASSIDRGSHYNEQFF
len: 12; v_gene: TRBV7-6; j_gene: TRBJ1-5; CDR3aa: CASSTGNQPQHF
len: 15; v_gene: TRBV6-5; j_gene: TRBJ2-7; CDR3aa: CASSYMKGETYEQYF
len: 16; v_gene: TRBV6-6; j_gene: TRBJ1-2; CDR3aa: CASSHLMAGTKDGYTF
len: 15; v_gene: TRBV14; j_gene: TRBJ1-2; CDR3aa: CASSRTGTGGRGYTF
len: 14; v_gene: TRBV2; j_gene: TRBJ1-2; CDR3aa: CASTRQGPNYGYTF
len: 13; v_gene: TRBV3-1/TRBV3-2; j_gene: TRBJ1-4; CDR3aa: CASQNRPNEKLFF
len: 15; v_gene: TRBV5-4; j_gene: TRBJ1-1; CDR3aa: CASSYRRTFNTEAFF
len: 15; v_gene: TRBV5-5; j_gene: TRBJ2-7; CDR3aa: CASRKGTGAPYEQYF
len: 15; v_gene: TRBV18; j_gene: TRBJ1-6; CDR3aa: CASSRSGSYNSPLHF
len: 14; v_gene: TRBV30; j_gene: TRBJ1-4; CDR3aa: CAWGWGSGNEKLFF
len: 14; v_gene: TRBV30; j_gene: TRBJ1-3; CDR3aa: CAWSVRGAGNTIYF
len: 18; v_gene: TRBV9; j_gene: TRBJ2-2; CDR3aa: CASSAPVGGFSNTGELFF
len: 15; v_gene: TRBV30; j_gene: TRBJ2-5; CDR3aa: CAWSKVLAGAETQYF
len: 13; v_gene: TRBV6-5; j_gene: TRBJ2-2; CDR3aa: CASRSPNTGELFF
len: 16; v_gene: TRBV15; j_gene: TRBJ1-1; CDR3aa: CATSGLEGLPNTEAFF
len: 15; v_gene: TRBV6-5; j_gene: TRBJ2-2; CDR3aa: CASSPGTANTGELFF
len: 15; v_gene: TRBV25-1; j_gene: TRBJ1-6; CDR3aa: CASSPSGTGHSPLHF
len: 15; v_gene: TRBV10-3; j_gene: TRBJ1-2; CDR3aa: CAISDPGEGIYGYTF
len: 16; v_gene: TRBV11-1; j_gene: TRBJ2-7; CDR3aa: CASSSERDRVFYEQYF